The 20 T cell receptor beta chains below all came from one sample that was sequenced in a study of blood T cell repertoires in COVID-19. This table comes from immunoSEQ multiplex PCR, and its TCRdb copy is limited to in-frame clones, with some not included. The sample consists of over 150,000 clones, 86% of them appearing once. Input material: peripheral blood. The receptors stem from a man in his 70s with active or convalescent COVID-19.

Turning to this clone: Other DNA sequences in this specimen translate into the identical CDR3. The rearrangement uses TRBV9 and TRBJ1-4; the D gene is possibly TRBD1 (5 bases). This CDR3 region has 13 residues. Germline V gives CDR1 SGDLS, CDR2 YYNGEE. V lost 1 base, J lost 8 bases, and 9 bases lay in between. CDR3 amino acids: CASSVRGGEKLFF. As DNA, the CDR3 is TGTGCCAGCAGCGTACGGGGGGGAGAAAAACTGTTTTTT.

The V call is TRBV6-5, the J call TRBJ2-5, with 8 bases fitting TRBD1. This CDR3 region has 14 residues. V lost 4 bases and J lost 5; bases outside the gene matches: 6. Germline V lookup: CDR1 MNHEY, CDR2 SVGAGI. As DNA, the CDR3 is TGTGCCAGCAGTTGGACAGGGACCCCTGAGACCCAGTACTTC. It encodes CASSWTGTPETQYF.

The rearrangement links TRBV10-3 to TRBJ1-1; 8 bases map to TRBD1. V gave up 1 base and J gave up 3 bases; unmatched junction bases: 4. The CDR3 is made up of 15 amino acids. Germline assignment: CDR1 ENHRY and CDR2 SYGVKD. The CDR3 region has the DNA TGTGCCATCAGTGAGTGGACAGGGCGGGACACTGAAGCTTTCTTT. Amino acids: CAISEWTGRDTEAFF.

The V gene is TRBV5-1, the J gene TRBJ1-1; weak D call: TRBD1 (5 bases). Per the germline V gene, CDR1 is SGHRS and CDR2 is YFSETQ. This CDR3 comprises 15 residues. Trimming cost V 5 bases and J 7 bases, with 21 bases left between them. DNA of the CDR3: TGCGCCAGCAGTCCCTATGGGGGAGGGAGTGATGAAGCTTTCTTT. It codes for CASSPYGGGSDEAFF.

V is TRBV5-8 and J is TRBJ2-7; D might be TRBD1 (5 bases). The CDR3 length is 15 residues. The germline CDR1 and CDR2 sequences are SGHTS and YDEGEE. The germline V and J ends were trimmed by 3 bases and 0 bases, with 13 bases remaining between them. The CDR3 loop reads CASSWPTESSYEQYF. The DNA for the CDR3 is TGTGCCAGCAGCTGGCCGACAGAAAGCTCCTACGAGCAGTACTTC.

This clone was found once. The V call is TRBV9, the J call TRBJ1-2, with D possibly matching TRBD1 (5 bases). Germline CDR1 and CDR2: SGDLS and YYNGEE. The length of the CDR3 is 15 residues. V dropped 3 bases and J dropped 5 bases, with 17 bases sitting between them. The CDR3 loop is CASSDGGGVAYGYTF. CDR3 DNA sequence: TGTGCCAGCAGCGACGGGGGAGGGGTAGCTTATGGCTACACCTTC.

This chain joins TRBV19 and TRBJ1-6, with D uncertain. Trimming removed 7 bases at V and 1 base at J, with 11 bases between. Germline CDR1 LNHDA, CDR2 SQIVND (reference sequence). The CDR3 loop spans 15 amino acids. The CDR3 DNA is TGTGCCAGTACAGGCTCGACGTCCTATAATTCACCCCTCCACTTT. Translating gives CASTGSTSYNSPLHF.

Details on this clone: The sample carries other DNA sequences with the same CDR3. The gene calls are TRBV5-4 and TRBJ1-2; 7 bases map to TRBD1. Trimming took 2 bases from V and 2 from J; bases not matched to a gene: 0. The germline V gene encodes CDR1 SGHNT and CDR2 YYREEE (reference sequence). The CDR3 covers 13 residues. The CDR3 region has the DNA TGTGCCAGCAGCTTACAGGGGAACTATGGCTACACCTTC. Amino acid sequence: CASSLQGNYGYTF.

This clone appeared a single time. The chain employs TRBV28 and TRBJ2-7; possible D gene TRBD1, 5 bases. Trimming pared 5 bases from V and 5 bases from J, leaving 16 bases between. Germline loops: CDR1 MDHEN, CDR2 SYDVKM. This CDR3 has 14 amino acids. The CDR3 region has the DNA TGTGCCAGCAGTCCGCCGCAGGGTCCCCACGAGCAGTACTTC. Amino acid sequence: CASSPPQGPHEQYF.

The chain links TRBV18 to TRBJ2-2; no clear D gene. From germline, CDR1 is KGHSH and CDR2 LQKENI. Trimming pared 6 bases from V and 6 bases from J, leaving 11 bases between. This CDR3 has 13 residues. For the CDR3, the DNA is TGTGCCAGCTCGCCCTACTTCGCCGGGGAGCTGTTTTTT. Residues: CASSPYFAGELFF.

The rearrangement uses TRBV4-2 and TRBJ1-3, with D perhaps TRBD1 (5 bases). The CDR3 has 13 amino acids. In germline, CDR1 is LGHNA, CDR2 YNFKEQ. Trimming shortened V by 11 bases and J by 5 bases, and 16 bases separated the two germline ends. The CDR3 DNA is TGTGCCTCGGGGGGGATAGAGAGAAACACCATATATTTT. Protein product: CASGGIERNTIYF.

The chain uses TRBV19 and TRBJ1-1; D uncertain. From germline, CDR1 is LNHDA and CDR2 SQIVND (reference sequence). Deletions cut 7 bases from V and 5 bases from J, with 11 bases between. The CDR3 sequence is 12 residues long. The CDR3 nucleotides are TGTGCCAGTAAGAACAGACTAACTGAAGCTTTCTTT. This codes for CASKNRLTEAFF.

Points on this clone: Sequence at one end of the junction differs from germline and may be a read error. The chain links TRBV7-2 to TRBJ2-3, with D possibly matching TRBD1 (6 bases). The CDR3 covers 14 residues. Germline V gene lookup returns CDR1 SGHTA and CDR2 FQGNSA. DNA for the CDR3: TGTGCCAGCAGATTAGGACAGCCCACAGATACGCAGTATTTT. This sequence encodes CASRLGQPTDTQYF.

Only a few counts were recorded for this clone. The CDR3 sequence is CASTFQGVAGGYEQYF. In DNA, the CDR3 is TGTGCCAGCACCTTTCAGGGCGTAGCGGGAGGCTACGAGCAGTACTTC. The chain recombines TRBV28 with TRBJ2-7; 10 bases fit TRBD2. V lost 7 bases, J lost 3 bases, and 12 bases stayed unmatched. This CDR3 spans 16 amino acids. CDR1 is MDHEN, CDR2 SYDVKM, per germline.

The rearrangement joins TRBV7-2 to TRBJ2-2; 7 bases fit TRBD1. V was pared by 4 bases and J by 1 base, with 3 bases of the junction left unmatched. The germline gives CDR1 SGHTA, CDR2 FQGNSA. This CDR3 spans 15 amino acids. This chain's CDR3 is CASSSGTENTGELFF. CDR3 DNA sequence: TGTGCCAGCAGCTCCGGGACAGAGAACACCGGGGAGCTGTTTTTT.

The gene calls are TRBV4-3 and TRBJ1-4; D perhaps matches TRBD1 (5 bases). The germline V gene encodes CDR1 LGHNA and CDR2 YSLEER. V was pared by 0 bases and J by 0 bases, with 17 bases between. The CDR3 consists of 19 residues. CDR3 amino acids: CASSQDGETDEATNEKLFF. In nucleotides, the CDR3 is TGCGCCAGCAGCCAAGATGGTGAGACAGACGAGGCAACTAATGAAAAACTGTTTTTT.

The chain couples TRBV7-9 to TRBJ2-3; 15 nucleotides match TRBD2. V was pared by 4 bases and J by 3 bases, with 8 bases of the junction left unmatched. This CDR3 spans 18 amino acids. Germline assignment: CDR1 SEHNR and CDR2 FQNEAQ (reference sequence). The CDR3 reads CASSYGTSGRMGTDTQYF. The CDR3 nucleotides are TGTGCCAGCAGCTACGGGACTAGCGGGAGGATGGGGACAGATACGCAGTATTTT.

The V call is TRBV28, the J call TRBJ2-1, with 7 bases matching TRBD2. CDR1 is MDHEN, CDR2 SYDVKM, per germline. The V and J ends lost 3 bases and 0 bases, in that order; junction bases with no gene match: 5. CDR3 length equals 16 residues. CDR3: CASSFMSGISYNEQFF. DNA for the CDR3: TGTGCCAGCAGTTTCATGAGCGGGATCTCCTACAATGAGCAGTTCTTC.

This clone was observed once. V and J are TRBV10-2 and TRBJ2-5; possibly TRBD2 for D (6 bases). Germline CDR1 reads WSHSY; CDR2 reads SAAADI. The V end lost 8 bases, the J end lost 3 bases, and 16 bases lay between the germline ends. There are 14 residues in the CDR3. The CDR3 nucleotides are TGCGCCAGCCTTGGGGTAGGAGGGAAAGAGACCCAGTACTTC. It codes for CASLGVGGKETQYF.

The V gene is TRBV2, the J gene TRBJ2-3; the D gene is possibly TRBD1 (6 bases). Between the trimmed V and J ends, which lost 6 bases and 0 bases, there was a span of 10 bases. Germline assignment: CDR1 SNHLY and CDR2 FYNNEI. The CDR3 is made up of 14 amino acids. The CDR3 loop is CASSPQGSTDTQYF. The CDR3 bases are TGTGCCAGCAGCCCACAGGGCAGCACAGATACGCAGTATTTT.